The clone carrying this TCR beta chain appeared a few times. Its antigen is still unknown. This sample was taken from a study of CD8+ T cells in alopecia areata. As for the study in general: Disease severity was quantified as SALT score of affected scalp area. Points from the study as a whole: Lesional tissue from the scalp (especially in alopecia totalis/universalis) showed higher clonality than normal scalp. Scalp samples also yield sequences from resident alphabeta T cells of normal skin.

Trimming pared 2 bases from V and 2 bases from J, leaving 15 bases between. Looked up from germline, CDR1 is GTSNPN and CDR2 is SVGIG (reference sequence). The CDR3 runs 16 residues. Extracted RNA was reverse transcribed into cDNA, the sequencing template. Some clones are missing from TCRdb's copy, which holds only in-frame ones; the method was immunoSEQ multiplex PCR. The data contain 150,000 to 200,000 clones, about three fifths of them singletons. The treatment: oral pan-JAK inhibitor, 5-10 mg twice daily. PBMCs yielded sorted CD4+ and CD8+ T cells. The receptor comes from a human donor with alopecia areata. The chain couples TRBV30 to TRBJ2-2; TRBD1 is a possible D gene (6 bases). The material was CD4+ T cells sorted from blood, obtained at week 24, from a patient treated with tofacitinib. CDR3 DNA: TGTGCCTGGAGTACTCGAAAACAGGGAAACACCGGGGAGCTGTTTTTT. Translation gives CAWSTRKQGNTGELFF.